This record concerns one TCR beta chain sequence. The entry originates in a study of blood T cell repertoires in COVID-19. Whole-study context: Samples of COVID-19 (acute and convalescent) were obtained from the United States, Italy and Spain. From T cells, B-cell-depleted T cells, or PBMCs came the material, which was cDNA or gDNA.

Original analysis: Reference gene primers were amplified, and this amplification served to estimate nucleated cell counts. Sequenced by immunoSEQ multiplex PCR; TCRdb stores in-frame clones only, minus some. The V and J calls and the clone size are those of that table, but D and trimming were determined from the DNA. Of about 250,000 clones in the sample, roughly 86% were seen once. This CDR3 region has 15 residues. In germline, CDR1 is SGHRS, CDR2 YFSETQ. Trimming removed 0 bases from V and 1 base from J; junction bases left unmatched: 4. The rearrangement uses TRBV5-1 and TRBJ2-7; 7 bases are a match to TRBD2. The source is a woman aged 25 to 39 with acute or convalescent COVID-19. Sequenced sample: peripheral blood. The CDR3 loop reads CASSLGLAVSYEQYF. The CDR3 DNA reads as TGCGCCAGCAGCTTGGGTCTAGCGGTTTCCTACGAGCAGTACTTC.